This entry lists 31 T cell receptor beta chains sequenced from one sample in a study of cytomegalovirus exposure and HLA in healthy donors. 13 Jbeta primers and 60 Vbeta primers were used for the PCR. Libraries were prepared by immunoSEQ multiplex PCR; TCRdb keeps only in-frame clonotypes and omits some of them. The sample yields approximately 160,000 clones, approximately 80% seen once. The source material was PBMCs. These receptors all come from a woman under 40 in good health and CMV-seronegative.

This chain uses TRBV6-5 with TRBJ1-5; TRBD1 matches at 9 bases. Germline lookup yields CDR1 MNHEY and CDR2 SVGAGI. The CDR3 has 14 amino acids. J was trimmed by 5 bases and V by 6 bases; bases with no gene match: 5. DNA of the CDR3: TGTGCCAGCAGAGCCGGGACAGGGCATCAGCCCCAGCATTTT. Its protein is CASRAGTGHQPQHF.

The chain recombines TRBV11-2 with TRBJ2-7; D is possibly TRBD1 (5 bases). V lost 3 bases and J lost 4, with 16 bases in between. The CDR3 spans 15 residues. Germline values: CDR1 SGHAT, CDR2 FQNNGV. The CDR3 is CASSLTTALGYEQYF. CDR3 nucleotide sequence: TGTGCCAGCAGCTTGACGACAGCCCTCGGGTACGAGCAGTACTTC.

This clone was detected once. J is TRBJ2-7 and V is TRBV29-1; D is possibly TRBD1 (5 bases). The CDR3 runs to 12 residues. Trimming took off 6 bases at V and 2 bases at J, with 11 bases between the two ends. The germline V gene encodes CDR1 SQVTM and CDR2 ANQGSEA. The DNA for the CDR3 is TGCAGCGTAGGACACCAGACCTACGAGCAGTACTTC. As protein: CSVGHQTYEQYF.

V usage is TRBV14 and J usage is TRBJ2-5; 8 bases are shared with TRBD1. CDR3 length: 15 amino acids. Losses at the gene ends were 0 bases for V and 4 bases for J; bases not matched to a gene: 4. The germline V gene encodes CDR1 SGHDN and CDR2 FVKESK. CDR3 in DNA: TGTGCCAGCAGCCAAGAGACAGGGGAGTCAGAGACCCAGTACTTC. Its protein product is CASSQETGESETQYF.

The chain employs TRBV7-2 and TRBJ1-4; no firm D call. The ends were cut back, 2 bases at V and 5 bases at J, with 6 bases in the middle. CDR1 and CDR2 (germline): SGHTA, FQGNSA. This CDR3 region has 13 residues. The CDR3 loop is CASSLSPNEKLFF. In nucleotides, the CDR3 is TGTGCCAGCAGCTTATCCCCAAATGAAAAACTGTTTTTT.

In the case of this clone: Relative to the germline gene, one junction end is altered; a read error may explain this. The rearrangement links TRBV7-9 to TRBJ1-6; D is possibly TRBD1 (5 bases). CDR3 length equals 16 residues. CDR1 and CDR2 from the germline V gene are SEHNR and FQNEAQ (reference sequence). DNA for the CDR3: TGTTCCAGCAGCCCCTTCTCCAGGGTCCATAATTCACCCCTCCACTTT. This translates into CSSSPFSRVHNSPLHF.

The rearrangement links TRBV29-1 to TRBJ1-2, with 9 bases matching TRBD1. Germline CDR1 SQVTM, CDR2 ANQGSEA. The trim removed 1 base at V and 6 bases at J, leaving 9 bases unmatched. This CDR3 region has 15 residues. CDR3 nucleotides: TGCAGCGTTGAAGGGGCCCTAACAGGGGGCCATGGCTACACCTTC. Its protein is CSVEGALTGGHGYTF.

The chain carries TRBV5-1 and TRBJ2-1; D unclear. The CDR3 contains 16 residues. CDR1 is SGHRS, CDR2 YFSETQ, per germline. The V end was cut by 4 bases, the J end by 0 bases, with 14 bases between. The CDR3 protein is CASSRGGRSSYNEQFF. Written as DNA, the CDR3 is TGCGCCAGCAGCAGAGGTGGTAGGAGCTCCTACAATGAGCAGTTCTTC.

The chain has TRBV5-8 and TRBJ1-2; D perhaps matches TRBD1 (6 bases). Looked up from germline, CDR1 is SGHTS and CDR2 is YDEGEE. The V end lost 2 bases, the J end lost 6 bases, and 11 bases lay between the germline ends. The length of the CDR3 is 13 residues. CDR3 amino acids: CASSLGTSDGYTF. The CDR3 DNA reads as TGTGCCAGCAGCTTAGGGACATCCGATGGCTACACCTTC.

This clone was recorded once. This CDR3 is CASTERRGFTEAFF. CDR3 sequence (DNA): TGTGCCAGCACAGAACGTCGGGGTTTCACTGAAGCTTTCTTT. The J gene is TRBJ1-1, the V gene TRBV6-1; D is unclear. This CDR3 comprises 14 residues. Trimming shortened V by 7 bases and J by 4 bases, and 16 bases separated the two germline ends. Germline V gives CDR1 MNHNS, CDR2 SASEGT.

This clone has only a few counts. V gene TRBV4-3 combines with J gene TRBJ2-3; TRBD1 is a possible D gene (6 bases). CDR3 length equals 18 residues. The V end lost 0 bases, the J end lost 5 bases, and 21 bases lay between the germline ends. Germline V CDR1 and CDR2: LGHNA, YSLEER. The CDR3 nucleotides read TGCGCCAGCAGCCAAGAGTCAGGTTTCACAGGGACGGGAGATACGCAGTATTTT. It specifies CASSQESGFTGTGDTQYF.

This clone turned up a few times. The J gene is TRBJ2-2, the V gene TRBV30, with 8 bases aligning to TRBD2. Germline V gives CDR1 GTSNPN, CDR2 SVGIG (reference sequence). This CDR3 region has 15 residues. V was clipped by 8 bases and J by 0 bases; unmatched bases: 8. The CDR3 loop reads CARGGLGTNTGELFF. The CDR3 DNA sequence: TGTGCCCGTGGGGGACTAGGGACGAACACCGGGGAGCTGTTTTTT.

J is TRBJ2-5 and V is TRBV29-1; 10 bases line up with TRBD1. V lost 5 bases to trimming and J lost 4 bases; unmatched junction nucleotides: 1. The CDR3 is made up of 12 amino acids. Germline lookup yields CDR1 SQVTM and CDR2 ANQGSEA. In DNA, the CDR3 is TGCAGCGTTAGGGACAGGGGAGAGACCCAGTACTTC. Residues: CSVRDRGETQYF. The variable domain in full, with the rest retrieved from reference TRBV29-1 and TRBJ2-5, is SAVISQKPSRDICQRGTSLTIQCQVDSQVTMMFWYRQQPGQSLTLIATANQGSEATYESGFVIDKFPISRPNLTFSTLTVSNMSPEDSSIYLCSVRDRGETQYFGPGTRLLVL.

The CDR3 DNA is TGTGCCAGCAGTTTTCTATCCAATTCCTACGAGCAGTACTTC. Translating gives CASSFLSNSYEQYF. This chain connects TRBV27 to TRBJ2-7; D not resolved. V gave up 3 bases and J gave up 1 base, with 10 bases separating them. Germline CDR1 is MNHEY and CDR2 is SMNVEV (reference sequence). This CDR3 contains 14 residues.

The V and J genes are TRBV4-1 and TRBJ1-1; possibly TRBD1 for D (6 bases). The CDR3 sequence is 16 residues long. The V gene lost 1 base and the J gene lost 0 bases, with 12 bases spanning the gap. Germline loops: CDR1 MGHRA, CDR2 YSYEKL. The CDR3 reads CASSQVVGQMNTEAFF. The CDR3 coding sequence is TGCGCCAGCAGCCAAGTCGTCGGACAGATGAACACTGAAGCTTTCTTT.

A single count supports this clone. V usage is TRBV11-3 and J usage is TRBJ2-7, with a possible D match to TRBD2 (6 bases). The V gene's germline CDR1 is SGHNT and CDR2 YENEEA. The CDR3 has 14 amino acids. V was trimmed by 2 bases and J by 2 bases, leaving 10 bases between them. The CDR3 DNA reads TGTGCCAGCAGCTTATTTCCGGGGGCCTACGAGCAGTACTTC. Encoded protein: CASSLFPGAYEQYF.

This chain joins TRBV6-1 and TRBJ1-5; D might be TRBD1 (5 bases). From germline, CDR1 is MNHNS and CDR2 SASEGT. This CDR3 contains 15 residues. The V and J ends lost 2 bases and 5 bases respectively, with 13 bases between them. This CDR3 reads CASSESKGLDQPQHF. The CDR3 coding sequence is TGTGCCAGCAGTGAATCAAAGGGGCTGGATCAGCCCCAGCATTTT.

The chain links TRBV4-3 to TRBJ2-1; tentatively, D is TRBD2 (5 bases). The germline gives CDR1 LGHNA, CDR2 YSLEER. The CDR3 is made up of 15 amino acids. Between the trimmed V and J ends, which lost 0 bases and 8 bases, there was a span of 14 bases. In nucleotides, the CDR3 is TGCGCCAGCAGCCAAGATCCCCACGAGGGCGATGAGCAGTTCTTC. It encodes CASSQDPHEGDEQFF.

The CDR3 here is CASRCGQGDNNQPQHF. Written as DNA, the CDR3 is TGTGCAAGTCGCTGCGGACAGGGGGATAACAATCAGCCCCAGCATTTT. The rearrangement links TRBV12-2 to TRBJ1-5; TRBD1 was called by the table and not checked on the DNA. TRBV12-2 is a listed pseudogene. The CDR3 is made up of 16 amino acids.

The rearrangement links TRBV28 to TRBJ1-4; a possible D gene is TRBD1 (6 bases). The length of the CDR3 is 15 residues. Trimming left V 5 bases short and J 3 bases short, with 13 bases between. Germline V gene sequence: CDR1 MDHEN, CDR2 SYDVKM. CDR3 loop: CASSRYRAANEKLFF. The DNA of the CDR3 is TGTGCCAGCAGTAGATACAGGGCGGCTAATGAAAAACTGTTTTTT.

This clone appeared a single time. The V call is TRBV4-1, the J call TRBJ2-3; 7 bases map to TRBD1. This CDR3 contains 16 residues. CDR1 MGHRA and CDR2 YSYEKL come from the germline V gene. V was clipped by 4 bases and J by 2 bases; unmatched bases: 9. This CDR3 reads CASSRGQAGYTDTQYF. The CDR3 DNA reads as TGCGCCAGCAGCCGCGGACAGGCCGGATACACAGATACGCAGTATTTT.

This clone was observed once. This chain links TRBV7-9 with TRBJ2-1; 11 nucleotides match TRBD2. V was pared by 5 bases and J by 0 bases, with 12 bases of the junction left unmatched. The CDR3 is 19 residues long. Germline assignment: CDR1 SEHNR and CDR2 FQNEAQ (reference sequence). Here the CDR3 reads CASSQRLAGTPSSYNEQFF. For the CDR3, the DNA is TGTGCCAGCAGCCAAAGACTAGCGGGGACCCCCTCCTCCTACAATGAGCAGTTCTTC.

CDR3: CASRQQGTTEAFF. The CDR3 region has the DNA TGTGCCAGCAGACAACAGGGTACCACTGAAGCTTTCTTT. V gene TRBV2 combines with J gene TRBJ1-1; weak D call: TRBD1 (6 bases). The V and J ends lost 6 bases and 4 bases respectively, with 12 bases between them. This CDR3 is 13 amino acids long. Germline CDR1 reads SNHLY; CDR2 reads FYNNEI. Full variable domain (outside the CDR3, taken from reference TRBV2 and TRBJ1-1): EPEVTQTPSHQVTQMGQEVILRCVPISNHLYFYWYRQILGQKVEFLVSFYNNEISEKSEIFDDQFSVERPDGSNFTLKIRSTKLEDSAMYFCASRQQGTTEAFFGQGTRLTVV.

The chain uses TRBV5-1 and TRBJ2-1, with 7 nucleotides matching TRBD2. The CDR3 is 15 residues long. V shed 3 bases, J shed 8 bases, and the junction held 11 bases outside the gene matches. CDR1 and CDR2 (germline): SGHRS, YFSETQ. For the CDR3, the DNA is TGCGCCAGCAGCTCACCGGACGGCCGGGGGGATGAGCAGTTCTTC. It yields the protein CASSSPDGRGDEQFF.

As DNA, the CDR3 is TGTGCCAGCAGGCCCGCGGCAGGGGGCGATTACGAGCAGTACTTC. Encoded protein: CASRPAAGGDYEQYF. The rearrangement links TRBV25-1 to TRBJ2-7; 8 bases are shared with TRBD1. After removal of 6 bases from V and 4 bases from J, the junction contained 11 bases not matched to a gene. CDR1 is MGHDK, CDR2 SYGVNS, per germline. There are 15 residues in the CDR3.

The rearrangement uses TRBV4-1 and TRBJ2-1; TRBD2 matches 14 bases. With 6 bases clipped from V and 5 bases from J, the junction kept 3 bases outside the gene matches. This CDR3 has 15 amino acids. CDR1 and CDR2 from the germline V gene are MGHRA and YSYEKL. CDR3 DNA sequence: TGCGCCAGCAGGGCGGGACTAGCGGGGGACAATGAGCAGTTCTTC. Protein: CASRAGLAGDNEQFF.

V and J are TRBV6-1 and TRBJ2-5; TRBD2 matches at 7 bases. The CDR3 is made up of 14 amino acids. With 3 bases clipped from V and 5 bases from J, the junction kept 6 bases outside the gene matches. The V gene's germline CDR1 is MNHNS and CDR2 SASEGT. This CDR3 is CASSEGWGGETQYF. CDR3 coding DNA: TGTGCCAGCAGTGAGGGATGGGGAGGGGAGACCCAGTACTTC.

V and J are TRBV10-3 and TRBJ1-3, with D perhaps matching TRBD1 (5 bases). Trimming removed 2 bases from V and 0 bases from J, with 11 bases in between. CDR1 ENHRY and CDR2 SYGVKD come from the germline V gene. This CDR3 contains 16 residues. The CDR3 sequence: CAISEEAGLSGNTIYF. DNA of the CDR3: TGTGCCATCAGTGAGGAGGCGGGGCTCTCTGGAAACACCATATATTTT.

This clone was counted a few times. J is TRBJ1-1 and V is TRBV7-2, with TRBD1 identical over 7 bases. CDR3 size: 13 residues. Germline values: CDR1 SGHTA, CDR2 FQGNSA. V trimming: 6 bases; J trimming: 4 bases; junction bases outside the gene matches: 5. The CDR3 sequence: CASRRQGSTEAFF. The CDR3 coding sequence is TGTGCCAGCAGAAGACAGGGTAGCACTGAAGCTTTCTTT.

The V and J genes are TRBV6-5 and TRBJ2-7; D may be TRBD2 (6 bases). V gave up 0 bases and J gave up 9 bases, with 12 bases separating them. Per germline, CDR1 MNHEY and CDR2 SVGAGI. This CDR3 is 13 amino acids long. CDR3 in amino acids: CASSYSEGLGQYF. The CDR3 nucleotides are TGTGCCAGCAGTTACTCGGAGGGGCTCGGGCAGTACTTC.

This clone was seen a few times. The CDR3 loop reads CASSLGENQPQHF. The DNA for the CDR3 is TGTGCCAGCAGCTTGGGAGAGAATCAGCCCCAGCATTTT. The chain uses TRBV5-6 and TRBJ1-5; unclear D gene. This CDR3 spans 13 amino acids. V was shortened by 0 bases and J by 4 bases, with 5 bases between the two germline ends. Germline lookup yields CDR1 SGHDT and CDR2 YYEEEE.